The source of this T cell receptor (beta chain) is a study of blood T cell repertoires in COVID-19. Looking at the study overall: T cells, B-cell-depleted T cells, or PBMCs supplied cDNA or gDNA.

The CDR3 is made up of 12 amino acids. The V end lost 4 bases, the J end lost 8 bases, and 9 bases lay between the germline ends. CDR1 and CDR2 from the germline V gene are SEHNR and FQNEAQ (reference sequence). Data came from immunoSEQ multiplex PCR; TCRdb stores just in-frame clones and leaves some out. The sample gives roughly 180,000 clones, roughly 76% of which show up once; approximately 11% is in the top ten. The sequencing input was peripheral blood. The V call is TRBV7-9, the J call TRBJ2-1; D remains ambiguous. The sequence was obtained from a woman aged 40 to 50 with COVID-19, enrolled during active disease. The CDR3 spells CASSSTVYEQFF. CDR3 nucleotides: TGTGCCAGCAGCTCCACGGTCTATGAGCAGTTCTTC.